This T cell receptor beta chain originates from a study of cytomegalovirus exposure and HLA in healthy donors. PCR used 60 Vbeta primers and 13 Jbeta primers. Libraries were prepared by immunoSEQ multiplex PCR; TCRdb keeps only in-frame clonotypes and omits some of them. The table includes fewer than 250,000 clones, approximately 82% detected once. The CDR3 consists of 12 residues. Trimming removed 4 bases from V and 0 bases from J, with 4 bases in between. Germline CDR1 and CDR2: SQVTM and ANQGSEA. The chain has TRBV29-1 and TRBJ1-3; unclear D gene. The origin of this receptor is a man in his forties in good health and CMV-seropositive. The sample comprised PBMCs. The CDR3 loop is CSVVVSGNTIYF. Written as DNA, the CDR3 is TGCAGCGTTGTCGTCTCTGGAAACACCATATATTTT.